The TCR beta chain described here comes from a study of shared clonotypes between healthy human individuals. General study results and limits: The diversity represented, both genetic and in exposure history, was limited by few donors. The study's rarefaction showed incomplete sorted-subset sequencing despite large depth. Around 4.7% of naive CD4 clonotypes were shared across a handful of donors.

On this clone: Its antigen is still unknown.

Each subset's genomic DNA was shared equally among a number of immunoSEQ plates. The method was immunoSEQ multiplex PCR; TCRdb's version includes in-frame clones alone and lacks a portion of them. The repertoire includes some 2 million clones, 85% to 95% of them detected once, and 0.95% to 1.5% sits in the top ten. Terminally differentiated effector memory CD45RA+ cells were excluded by CCR7 positive selection of CD45RO-negative cells. The CDR3 spans 17 residues. CDR1 LNHDA and CDR2 SQIVND come from the germline V gene (reference sequence). The V gene lost 3 bases and the J gene lost 3 bases, with 20 bases spanning the gap.

Specimen: naive CD8+ T cells sorted from blood. V and J are TRBV19 and TRBJ1-1; perhaps TRBD1 as D (6 bases). The sequence came from a man younger than 35 in good health. CDR3 in DNA: TGTGCCAGTAGTATCCCCATCCACAGGGAAACCTACACTGAAGCTTTCTTT. Encoded protein: CASSIPIHRETYTEAFF.